A single sample gave rise to the 31 T cell receptor beta chains below, sequenced in a study of blood T cell repertoires in COVID-19. Method: immunoSEQ multiplex PCR; TCRdb's copy keeps in-frame clones and lacks some. The table lists around 190,000 clones, 80% of them singletons. Sample: peripheral blood. Every receptor here comes from a man between 60 and 75 years old with acute or convalescent COVID-19.

The chain uses TRBV6-1 and TRBJ1-1; 7 nucleotides match TRBD1. Germline-derived CDR1 and CDR2 are MNHNS and SASEGT. CDR3 length equals 15 residues. V dropped 2 bases and J dropped 0; count of bases not matched to a gene: 3. DNA of the CDR3: TGTGCCAGCAGTGAATTGGGACAGATGAACACTGAAGCTTTCTTT. As protein: CASSELGQMNTEAFF.

The rearrangement uses TRBV7-2 and TRBJ2-1, with 10 positions matching TRBD2. CDR1 and CDR2 (germline): SGHTA, FQGNSA. The CDR3 has 13 residues. Germline trimming cut 5 bases from V and 5 bases from J; bases unmatched to any gene: 0. This chain's CDR3 is CASSSGRDNEQFF. DNA of the CDR3: TGTGCCAGCAGCAGCGGGAGGGACAATGAGCAGTTCTTC.

Turning to this clone: The junction departs from the called germline gene at one end, perhaps through a read error. The chain is built from TRBV2 and TRBJ1-3, with D hard to call. CDR3 size: 15 residues. Germline V lookup: CDR1 SNHLY, CDR2 FYNNEI. The CDR3 is CASREGRAVVNTIYF. CDR3 sequence (DNA): TGTGCCAGCAGGGAAGGGAGGGCCGTCGTAAACACCATATATTTT. Together with reference TRBV2 and TRBJ1-3, the CDR3 gives the full variable domain: EPEVTQTPSHQVTQMGQEVILRCVPISNHLYFYWYRQILGQKVEFLVSFYNNEISEKSEIFDDQFSVERPDGSNFTLKIRSTKLEDSAMYFCASREGRAVVNTIYFGEGSWLTVV.

This chain joins TRBV12-3 or TRBV12-4 and TRBJ2-6; no definite D call. The CDR3 covers 13 residues. V was cut by 5 bases and J by 0 bases, with 2 bases left in between. CDR3 DNA sequence: TGTGCCAGCAGTCGCTCTGGGGCCAACGTCCTGACTTTC. Its protein is CASSRSGANVLTF.

This sequence joins TRBV3-1 (or the pseudogene TRBV3-2) and TRBJ2-4; 10 bases map to TRBD2. The V and J ends lost 4 bases and 1 base, in that order; junction bases with no gene match: 16. Germline V CDR1 and CDR2: LGHDT, YNNKEL (reference sequence). CDR3 length: 20 residues. CDR3 sequence reads: CASSPDFGAGGQTAKNIQYF. The DNA for the CDR3 is TGTGCCAGCAGCCCCGACTTTGGAGCGGGGGGGCAGACCGCCAAAAACATTCAGTACTTC.

The rearrangement joins TRBV21-1 to TRBJ1-5; the table's D gene call, TRBD1, was not cross checked with the DNA. TRBV21-1 is termed a pseudogene. The CDR3 loop spans 17 amino acids. The DNA of the CDR3 is TGTGCCAGCAGCAAAGTGGGCTGCAAGAACGGAAATCAGCCCCAGCATTTT. Translating gives CASSKVGCKNGNQPQHF.

In its sample, this clone was seen a few times. The chain has TRBV3-1 (or the pseudogene TRBV3-2) and TRBJ2-1; no reliable D call. The germline V and J ends were trimmed by 0 bases and 2 bases, with 5 bases remaining between them. The germline CDR1 and CDR2 sequences are LGHDT and YNNKEL (reference sequence). This CDR3 region has 14 residues. CDR3 loop: CASSQEAAYNEQFF. CDR3 nucleotide sequence: TGTGCCAGCAGCCAAGAGGCGGCCTACAATGAGCAGTTCTTC.

The chain combines TRBV19 with TRBJ1-5, with a weak D call TRBD1 (5 bases). This CDR3 is built from 14 residues. V gave up 1 base and J gave up 3 bases, with 7 bases separating them. Germline V gene data show CDR1 as LNHDA and CDR2 as SQIVND (reference sequence). The CDR3 spells CASSIGDFNQPQHF. The CDR3 DNA reads TGTGCCAGTAGTATAGGGGACTTCAATCAGCCCCAGCATTTT.

The chain couples TRBV10-1 to TRBJ2-1, with TRBD1 matching 9 bases. CDR1 and CDR2 from the germline V gene are WNHNN and SYGVQD (reference sequence). V was pared by 6 bases and J by 14 bases, with 11 bases of the junction left unmatched. The CDR3 runs to 13 residues. The DNA for the CDR3 is TGCGCCAGCAGCCGGGACAGGGAAGGGCAAAAGTTCTTC. Protein: CASSRDREGQKFF.

The chain combines TRBV28 with TRBJ1-5, with D perhaps TRBD1 (5 bases). Germline CDR1 MDHEN, CDR2 SYDVKM. The CDR3 runs 18 residues. The ends were cut back, 5 bases at V and 3 bases at J, with 23 bases in the middle. The CDR3 loop reads CASSPRSLDRGYNQPQHF. CDR3 in DNA: TGTGCCAGCAGTCCAAGATCCCTCGATCGGGGGTACAATCAGCCCCAGCATTTT.

The CDR3 loop reads CASSEWAGEETQYF. The CDR3 DNA reads as TGTGCCAGCAGTGAATGGGCAGGGGAAGAGACCCAGTACTTC. V and J are TRBV25-1 and TRBJ2-5; perhaps TRBD1 as D (6 bases). V shed 1 base and J shed 3 bases, with 9 bases lying between them. Germline CDR1 is MGHDK and CDR2 is SYGVNS. The CDR3 totals 14 residues. Full variable domain (missing parts from reference TRBV25-1 and TRBJ2-5): EADIYQTPRYLVIGTGKKITLECSQTMGHDKMYWYQQDPGMELHLIHYSYGVNSTEKGDLSSESTVSRIRTEHFPLTLESARPSHTSQYLCASSEWAGEETQYFGPGTRLLVL.

The genes are TRBV7-2 and TRBJ1-6; possibly TRBD1 for D (5 bases). This CDR3 spans 15 amino acids. CDR1 is SGHTA and CDR2 is FQGNSA in the germline V gene. V lost 1 base and J lost 7, with 11 bases in between. The CDR3 DNA follows: TGTGCCAGCAGCTTAGTCGCAGGGCGGAATTCACCCCTCCACTTT. Protein: CASSLVAGRNSPLHF.

The chain recombines TRBV19 with TRBJ2-3; TRBD1 matches 9 bases. The V segment lost 5 bases and the J segment 8 bases; nucleotides outside the gene matches: 14. In germline, CDR1 is LNHDA, CDR2 SQIVND (reference sequence). The CDR3 loop spans 16 amino acids. CDR3 amino acids: CASSVRTGVISGTQYF. CDR3 sequence (DNA): TGTGCCAGTAGTGTTAGGACAGGGGTTATTTCGGGTACGCAGTATTTT.

The J gene is TRBJ1-5, the V gene TRBV30; the D is unclear. V gave up 1 base and J gave up 4 bases, with 8 bases separating them. The V gene's germline CDR1 is GTSNPN and CDR2 SVGIG (reference sequence). This CDR3 has 13 amino acids. The CDR3 spells CAWSGDGNQPQHF. In nucleotides, the CDR3 is TGTGCCTGGAGTGGTGACGGGAATCAGCCCCAGCATTTT.

This clone was seen more than once but under ten times. In DNA form, the CDR3 reads TGTGCCAGCAGCTTAGACAGGGGAGGAAATTCACCCCTCCACTTT. Encoded protein: CASSLDRGGNSPLHF. V is TRBV7-6 and J is TRBJ1-6; 7 positions match TRBD1. Germline V gene sequence: CDR1 SGHVS, CDR2 FNYEAQ. This CDR3 has 15 amino acids. Trimming at V came to 1 base and at J to 7 bases, leaving 4 bases not matched to a gene.

CDR3 sequence (DNA): TGTGCCAGCAGTGATAGCGGGAGGGCCAAAGATACGCAGTATTTT. Residues: CASSDSGRAKDTQYF. The chain couples TRBV25-1 to TRBJ2-3; TRBD2 agrees at 11 bases. CDR3 length equals 15 residues. V lost 3 bases, J lost 5 bases, and 4 bases stayed unmatched. CDR1 MGHDK and CDR2 SYGVNS come from the germline V gene.

This clone has only a few counts. The sample holds other DNA sequences that translate to the same CDR3. V usage is TRBV5-1 and J usage is TRBJ1-4, with D possibly matching TRBD1 (6 bases). Germline CDR1 reads SGHRS; CDR2 reads YFSETQ. Trimming took 4 bases from V and 7 from J, leaving 14 bases between them. The CDR3 runs to 14 residues. The CDR3 coding sequence is TGCGCCAGCAGCCTTGGTACAGGGATTGAAAAACTGTTTTTT. It codes for CASSLGTGIEKLFF.

The chain combines TRBV5-6 with TRBJ2-1; the match to TRBD2 covers 8 bases. The CDR3 loop spans 15 amino acids. V lost 0 bases, J lost 5 bases, and 4 bases stayed unmatched. CDR1 is SGHDT, CDR2 YYEEEE, per germline. CDR3 residues: CASSLGLARNNEQFF. In DNA form, the CDR3 reads TGTGCCAGCAGCTTGGGACTAGCGCGCAACAATGAGCAGTTCTTC.

The rearrangement joins TRBV11-2 to TRBJ1-1, with D unclear. V dropped 3 bases and J dropped 7 bases, with 12 bases sitting between them. The CDR3 loop spans 13 amino acids. Germline lookup yields CDR1 SGHAT and CDR2 FQNNGV. DNA of the CDR3: TGTGCCAGCAGCTTGGGTGGAGGCAGTGAAGCTTTCTTT. Protein: CASSLGGGSEAFF.

The CDR3 DNA reads TGTGCCAGCAGCTTAGCCCGGGACAGGGCTTCACCCCTCCACTTT. It yields the protein CASSLARDRASPLHF. The V call is TRBV7-2, the J call TRBJ1-6; 9 positions agree with TRBD1. Trimming at V came to 0 bases and at J to 9 bases, leaving 3 bases not matched to a gene. Germline loops: CDR1 SGHTA, CDR2 FQGNSA. The CDR3 runs to 15 residues.

The chain links TRBV5-1 to TRBJ1-5; D call uncertain. V was shortened by 1 base and J by 4 bases, with 24 bases between the two germline ends. CDR1 is SGHRS, CDR2 YFSETQ, per germline. CDR3 size: 19 residues. As DNA, the CDR3 is TGCGCCAGCAGCTTGCGTTTGTATGCTCCCGTTAACTTTAATCAGCCCCAGCATTTT. It specifies CASSLRLYAPVNFNQPQHF.

V usage is TRBV4-3 and J usage is TRBJ2-3; D may be TRBD2 (6 bases). Trimming left V 0 bases short and J 3 bases short, with 16 bases between. The CDR3 totals 17 residues. Germline V gene sequence: CDR1 LGHNA, CDR2 YSLEER. CDR3 loop: CASSQDYRTIPTDTQYF. Here the CDR3 DNA reads TGCGCCAGCAGCCAAGATTACCGGACTATTCCAACAGATACGCAGTATTTT.

The rearrangement joins TRBV19 to TRBJ1-5; 9 positions match TRBD1. Germline assignment: CDR1 LNHDA and CDR2 SQIVND (reference sequence). Trimming took 8 bases from V and 5 from J; bases not matched to a gene: 4. The CDR3 has 13 residues. The DNA of the CDR3 is TGTGCCAGTGGCCGGGACAGGGATCAGCCCCAGCATTTT. Its translation is CASGRDRDQPQHF.

The chain has TRBV30 and TRBJ1-4; 12 nucleotides align to TRBD1. The germline V gene encodes CDR1 GTSNPN and CDR2 SVGIG (reference sequence). J was trimmed by 10 bases and V by 4 bases; bases with no gene match: 7. The CDR3 runs to 14 residues. The CDR3 loop reads CAWTPGQGARKLFF. CDR3 nucleotides: TGTGCCTGGACCCCGGGACAGGGGGCACGAAAACTGTTTTTT.

The genes are TRBV19 and TRBJ1-1; 9 bases match TRBD1. V shed 8 bases and J 0 bases; nucleotides not matched to a gene: 4. The germline gives CDR1 LNHDA, CDR2 SQIVND (reference sequence). The CDR3 consists of 14 residues. The CDR3 loop is CASDGTGLNTEAFF. CDR3 coding DNA: TGTGCCAGTGACGGGACAGGGTTGAACACTGAAGCTTTCTTT.

This chain uses TRBV4-1 with TRBJ2-7; D remains unclear. V was shortened by 1 base and J by 5 bases, with 3 bases between the two germline ends. CDR3 length: 11 amino acids. Germline V CDR1 and CDR2: MGHRA, YSYEKL. The CDR3 bases are TGCGCCAGCAGCCAAGCCAACGAGCAGTACTTC. This translates into CASSQANEQYF.

CDR3 in DNA: TGTGCCAGCAGTCCCACAGGAGATACGCAGTATTTT. Its translation: CASSPTGDTQYF. The genes are TRBV6-5 and TRBJ2-3; possible D gene TRBD1, 5 bases. CDR3 length: 12 amino acids. CDR1 and CDR2 from the germline V gene are MNHEY and SVGAGI. Trimming pared 5 bases from V and 5 bases from J, leaving 8 bases between.

This rearrangement joins TRBV2 to TRBJ2-7; the D is unclear. The CDR3 is made up of 14 amino acids. Trimming pared 3 bases from V and 0 bases from J, leaving 9 bases between. Germline V gene data show CDR1 as SNHLY and CDR2 as FYNNEI. In DNA form, the CDR3 reads TGTGCCAGCAGTGAGCGGTCCCACTCCTACGAGCAGTACTTC. Its protein product is CASSERSHSYEQYF.

This sequence joins TRBV7-8 and TRBJ1-2, with unresolved D. The germline gives CDR1 SGHVS, CDR2 FQNEAQ. V lost 4 bases and J 8 bases, leaving 17 bases between the germline ends. This CDR3 spans 14 amino acids. CDR3 amino acids: CASSSRTGYRGYTF. The CDR3 DNA sequence: TGTGCCAGCAGCTCCCGGACGGGATATCGGGGCTACACCTTC.

This clone was observed a few times. The chain is built from TRBV5-1 and TRBJ1-2; 7 nucleotides line up with TRBD1. The trim removed 3 bases at V and 6 bases at J, leaving 8 bases unmatched. The CDR3 runs 14 residues. Per the germline V gene, CDR1 is SGHRS and CDR2 is YFSETQ. CDR3 sequence (DNA): TGCGCCAGCAGCTCGGGACAGCTCTCAGATGGCTACACCTTC. This translates into CASSSGQLSDGYTF.

This rearrangement joins TRBV25-1 to TRBJ1-5; D not certain. The germline V and J ends were trimmed by 2 bases and 4 bases, with 9 bases remaining between them. Germline V gene data show CDR1 as MGHDK and CDR2 as SYGVNS. CDR3 length equals 14 residues. CDR3 nucleotides: TGTGCCAGCAGTGAAGGGAGAATTAATCAGCCCCAGCATTTT. Translated: CASSEGRINQPQHF.